The 23 T cell receptor beta chains reported below all come from one sample, sequenced in a study of blood T cell repertoires in COVID-19. Method: immunoSEQ multiplex PCR; TCRdb's copy keeps in-frame clones and lacks some. This sample has approximately 270,000 clones, with 80% to 90% found just once. Specimen: PBMCs or T cells enriched from blood (not recorded which). The receptor set was obtained from a man in his forties who had recovered from COVID-19.

The rearrangement links TRBV6-5 to TRBJ2-5; 8 nucleotides agree with TRBD2. The CDR3 consists of 13 residues. The junction had 4 bases not matched to a gene; V was cut back by 8 bases and J by 2 bases. Germline loops: CDR1 MNHEY, CDR2 SVGAGI. CDR3 coding DNA: TGTGCCAGCCAGCGGGGGTCTCAAGAGACCCAGTACTTC. This codes for CASQRGSQETQYF.

The V call is TRBV5-4, the J call TRBJ2-3, with TRBD2 matching 14 bases. CDR1 is SGHNT and CDR2 is YYREEE in the germline V gene (reference sequence). The J segment lost 4 bases and the V segment lost 5 bases, leaving 9 bases of the junction unmatched. This CDR3 region has 17 residues. The CDR3 nucleotides read TGTGCCAGCAGGAAGGGGACTAGCGGGAGCCTCCCAGATACGCAGTATTTT. Residues: CASRKGTSGSLPDTQYF.

The chain joins TRBV5-4 to TRBJ1-2; 8 positions agree with TRBD1. The germline V gene has CDR1 SGHNT and CDR2 YYREEE (reference sequence). CDR3 size: 14 residues. Trimming at V came to 0 bases and at J to 7 bases, leaving 5 bases not matched to a gene. CDR3 nucleotide sequence: TGTGCCAGCAGCTTGGGGACAGGGAGAGGTGGCTACACCTTC. Residues: CASSLGTGRGGYTF.

The chain couples TRBV18 to TRBJ2-1, with 9 nucleotides matching TRBD1. Germline values: CDR1 KGHSH, CDR2 LQKENI. The CDR3 covers 17 residues. V was pared by 4 bases and J by 4 bases, with 11 bases of the junction left unmatched. The CDR3 region is CASSLKPGQGIYNEQFF. The CDR3 region has the DNA TGTGCCAGCTCACTAAAACCGGGACAGGGAATATACAATGAGCAGTTCTTC.

V and J are TRBV3-1 (or the pseudogene TRBV3-2) and TRBJ2-2, with D possibly being TRBD2 (6 bases). The CDR3 length is 16 residues. Germline V gene data show CDR1 as LGHDT and CDR2 as YNNKEL (reference sequence). V shed 4 bases and J shed 7 bases, with 19 bases lying between them. CDR3 loop: CASSPAGPLSSGELFF. As DNA, the CDR3 is TGTGCCAGCAGCCCCGCGGGACCCCTCTCTAGCGGGGAGCTGTTTTTT.

This clone showed up just once. In nucleotides, the CDR3 is TGTGCCAGCAGCTCGGGACTAATCTCCTACAATGAGCAGTTCTTC. Its protein product is CASSSGLISYNEQFF. The V and J genes are TRBV7-9 and TRBJ2-1; TRBD2 matches 7 bases. CDR1 is SEHNR, CDR2 FQNEAQ, per germline (reference sequence). CDR3 length: 15 residues. The V segment lost 4 bases and the J segment 0 bases; nucleotides outside the gene matches: 3.

This CDR3 reads CAWSTLGRTEAFF. The CDR3 DNA reads TGTGCCTGGAGTACCCTGGGGAGGACTGAAGCTTTCTTT. This chain links TRBV30 with TRBJ1-1; D unclear. The CDR3 runs 13 residues. Germline CDR1 and CDR2: GTSNPN and SVGIG (reference sequence). Trimming removed 2 bases from V and 5 bases from J, with 12 bases in between.

The V call is TRBV6-5, the J call TRBJ1-5; D is undetermined. V lost 6 bases to trimming and J lost 2 bases, with 14 bases between them. This CDR3 is built from 15 residues. Germline CDR1 reads MNHEY; CDR2 reads SVGAGI. The CDR3 spells CASSLNARGNQPQHF. The CDR3 DNA is TGTGCCAGCAGCCTTAATGCTCGGGGCAATCAGCCCCAGCATTTT.

The chain combines TRBV7-3 with TRBJ2-3; TRBD2 agrees at 10 bases. V was pared by 8 bases and J by 6 bases, with 11 bases of the junction left unmatched. The CDR3 covers 15 residues. Per the germline V gene, CDR1 is SGHTA and CDR2 is FQGTGA. This CDR3 reads CASSIPLAGDDTQYF. In DNA form, the CDR3 reads TGTGCCAGCTCTATTCCTCTAGCGGGGGACGATACGCAGTATTTT.

This clone was counted only a few times. The chain recombines TRBV4-1 with TRBJ2-7; 9 bases are a match to TRBD2. CDR1 and CDR2 from the germline V gene are MGHRA and YSYEKL. This CDR3 has 14 residues. J lost 10 bases, V lost 0 bases, and 7 bases had no gene match. The DNA for the CDR3 is TGCGCCAGCAGCCAAGAGCTAGCGGGAAGGTTCCAGTACTTC. Protein product: CASSQELAGRFQYF.

The chain recombines TRBV9 with TRBJ2-2; D might be TRBD1 (5 bases). Germline V gives CDR1 SGDLS, CDR2 YYNGEE. This CDR3 has 12 amino acids. Trimming pared 4 bases from V and 7 bases from J, leaving 8 bases between. Written as DNA, the CDR3 is TGTGCCAGCAGCCTGGGGCACGGGGAGCTGTTTTTT. Translated, it gives CASSLGHGELFF.

J is TRBJ1-5 and V is TRBV6-5; D is uncertain. Germline V CDR1 and CDR2: MNHEY, SVGAGI. Trimming removed 9 bases from V and 4 bases from J, with 13 bases in between. The CDR3 length is 13 residues. CDR3 bases: TGTGCCAGTCAACGGGGTGGGAATCAGCCCCAGCATTTT. The encoded protein is CASQRGGNQPQHF.

This chain uses TRBV2 with TRBJ1-1; no definite D call. The CDR3 length is 13 residues. CDR1 is SNHLY, CDR2 FYNNEI, per germline. Trimming took 5 bases from V and 0 from J, leaving 7 bases between them. CDR3 region: CASSPQMNTEAFF. CDR3 in DNA: TGTGCCAGCAGTCCACAGATGAACACTGAAGCTTTCTTT.

The rearrangement joins TRBV2 to TRBJ1-6; 8 positions agree with TRBD1. Germline trimming cut 6 bases from V and 10 bases from J; bases unmatched to any gene: 11. Germline CDR1 and CDR2: SNHLY and FYNNEI. This CDR3 is built from 15 residues. Here the CDR3 DNA reads TGTGCCAGCAGGGACAACAGGGGGTTAGGATCACCCCTCCACTTT. It translates to CASRDNRGLGSPLHF.

The J gene is TRBJ2-7, the V gene TRBV18; 8 bases fit TRBD1. Germline trimming cut 4 bases from V and 0 bases from J; bases unmatched to any gene: 2. This CDR3 has 14 amino acids. The germline V gene encodes CDR1 KGHSH and CDR2 LQKENI. This CDR3 reads CASSHGQGSYEQYF. Here the CDR3 DNA reads TGTGCCAGCTCACACGGACAGGGCTCCTACGAGCAGTACTTC.

Many counts were recorded for this clone. The chain uses TRBV18 and TRBJ1-1; weak D call: TRBD1 (6 bases). Germline loops: CDR1 KGHSH, CDR2 LQKENI. This CDR3 contains 17 residues. V was cut by 3 bases and J by 1 base, with 18 bases left in between. CDR3 sequence: CASSPVTGRAPNTEAFF. Here the CDR3 DNA reads TGTGCCAGCTCACCGGTGACAGGACGCGCCCCGAACACTGAAGCTTTCTTT.

The chain employs TRBV5-1 and TRBJ2-1; 10 nucleotides align to TRBD2. This CDR3 has 16 amino acids. The trim removed 3 bases at V and 4 bases at J, leaving 7 bases unmatched. Germline CDR1 and CDR2: SGHRS and YFSETQ. CDR3 region: CASSSIPGLAYNEQFF. The CDR3 bases are TGCGCCAGCAGCTCGATTCCGGGACTAGCGTACAATGAGCAGTTCTTC. The variable domain in full, completed from reference TRBV5-1 and TRBJ2-1, reads KAGVTQTPRYLIKTRGQQVTLSCSPISGHRSVSWYQQTPGQGLQFLFEYFSETQRNKGNFPGRFSGRQFSNSRSEMNVSTLELGDSALYLCASSSIPGLAYNEQFFGPGTRLTVL.

The chain is built from TRBV7-6 and TRBJ2-2; possible D gene TRBD1, 6 bases. CDR3 length: 16 residues. Trimming took off 5 bases at V and 2 bases at J, with 15 bases between the two ends. From germline, CDR1 is SGHVS and CDR2 FNYEAQ. This CDR3 is CASSPALDSNTGELFF. The CDR3 region has the DNA TGTGCCAGCAGCCCAGCTCTGGACAGCAACACCGGGGAGCTGTTTTTT. Looking up the rest from reference TRBV7-6 and TRBJ2-2 gives the full variable domain: GAGVSQSPRYKVTKRGQDVALRCDPISGHVSLYWYRQALGQGPEFLTYFNYEAQQDKSGLPNDRFSAERPEGSISTLTIQRTEQRDSAMYRCASSPALDSNTGELFFGEGSRLTVL.

This rearrangement joins TRBV7-2 to TRBJ2-2; 11 nucleotides line up with TRBD1. After removal of 5 bases from V and 7 bases from J, the junction contained 9 bases not matched to a gene. CDR1 SGHTA and CDR2 FQGNSA come from the germline V gene. This CDR3 has 16 residues. CDR3 DNA sequence: TGTGCCAGCAGCCCAAGGGGGACAGGGGGTATCGGGGAGCTGTTTTTT. Translating gives CASSPRGTGGIGELFF.

This clone was seen only once. This chain joins TRBV30 and TRBJ2-1; perhaps TRBD2 as D (5 bases). CDR1 and CDR2 from the germline V gene are GTSNPN and SVGIG (reference sequence). CDR3 length equals 11 residues. The V and J ends lost 8 bases and 6 bases respectively, with 11 bases between them. CDR3 coding DNA: TGTGCCGGCGGGCGTTTCAATGAGCAGTTCTTC. Its protein is CAGGRFNEQFF.

The V call is TRBV5-1, the J call TRBJ1-1; D gene uncertain. The CDR3 spans 15 residues. The ends were cut back, 3 bases at V and 1 base at J, with 13 bases in the middle. In germline, CDR1 is SGHRS, CDR2 YFSETQ. CDR3 DNA sequence: TGCGCCAGCAGCTCCTCCGGGGTCACGAACACTGAAGCTTTCTTT. This gives the protein CASSSSGVTNTEAFF.

The chain is built from TRBV13 and TRBJ1-2; 7 bases map to TRBD1. Germline V gene data show CDR1 as PRHDT and CDR2 as FYEKMQ (reference sequence). The CDR3 runs 14 residues. V gave up 4 bases and J gave up 3 bases; unmatched junction bases: 5. The chain's CDR3 is CASSSTGTDYGYTF. For the CDR3, the DNA is TGTGCCAGCAGCTCAACCGGGACAGACTATGGCTACACCTTC.

The rearrangement links TRBV9 to TRBJ1-3; the D is unclear. Trimming took 6 bases from V and 0 from J, leaving 10 bases between them. Germline CDR1 and CDR2: SGDLS and YYNGEE. CDR3 size: 14 residues. CDR3 sequence reads: CASTAAGSGNTIYF. The CDR3 bases are TGTGCCAGCACCGCCGCGGGCTCTGGAAACACCATATATTTT.